Here is one T cell receptor beta chain with its context. Trimming cost V 1 base and J 2 bases, with 11 bases left between them. The germline V gene has CDR1 ENHRY and CDR2 SYGVKD. The CDR3 extends over 15 amino acids. The record originates from a study of cytomegalovirus exposure and HLA in healthy donors. Vbeta (60) and Jbeta (13) primers were used in the PCR. The protocol was immunoSEQ multiplex PCR, while the TCRdb copy is restricted to in-frame clones and leaves out a portion. This sample has about 80,000 clones, with roughly 80% found just once. The receptor was isolated from a woman between 35 and 50 years old in good health and CMV-seropositive. The sample comprised PBMCs. The chain links TRBV10-3 to TRBJ1-1; no clear D. CDR3 amino acids: CAISEYAGSNTEAFF. The CDR3 DNA sequence: TGTGCCATCAGTGAGTATGCAGGATCTAACACTGAAGCTTTCTTT.